The entry below describes one TCR beta chain. Its antigen remains unknown. This specimen comes from a study of shared clonotypes between healthy human individuals. The CDR3 sequence is 17 residues long. V dropped 0 bases and J dropped 0 bases, with 13 bases sitting between them. Germline-derived CDR1 and CDR2 are SGHNT and YYREEE (reference sequence). In the original processing: As immunoSEQ supplied junction-only sequences (without quality scores), filtering differed. This table comes from immunoSEQ multiplex PCR, and its TCRdb copy is limited to in-frame clones, with some not included. V, J and clone size are taken as reported in that table, and D and trimming were inferred from the DNA itself. The repertoire holds about 2 million clones, with 95% as singletons. Findings and caveats of the study: For naive CD4 cells, 4.5% to 6.5% of clonotypes were shared across a handful of donors. What naive subsets generally showed was a larger estimated richness than memory subsets showed. At large depth, rarefaction still showed sorted-subset sequencing to be incomplete.

The TCR sequence derives from a man between 18 and 29 years old in good health. The rearrangement links TRBV5-4 to TRBJ1-3; D call uncertain. The sample was naive CD4+ T cells sorted from blood. Specified subset: CD45RA+ positively selected. The CDR3 loop is CASSLAASKTSGNTIYF. The CDR3 DNA is TGTGCCAGCAGCTTGGCCGCCAGCAAAACCTCTGGAAACACCATATATTTT.